Sequencing of this T cell receptor beta chain was carried out in a study of PD-1 blockade in classical Hodgkin lymphoma. Overall study: Patients were infused with nivolumab 3 mg/kg every 2 weeks.

In regard to this clone: Its target is unknown.

Profiled with immunoSEQ multiplex PCR; TCRdb holds only in-frame clones, not every one. The repertoire consists of around 25,000 clones, with about 86% occurring once and the leading ten covering 6.2%. Overall study results and limits: Newly diagnosed patients had diversity similar to the baseline diversity of complete responders.

Documented time point: cycle 4 day 1 (C4D1), after 6 weeks of nivolumab. Brentuximab vedotin exposure varied, and every patient relapsed after autologous stem cell transplantation. The CDR3 has 13 amino acids. Germline V gives CDR1 SGHRS, CDR2 YFSETQ. V lost 0 bases and J 10 bases, leaving 8 bases between the germline ends. This sample comprised peripheral blood mononuclear cells (PBMCs), obtained before the fourth cycle of nivolumab. The TCR originated in a human donor with classical Hodgkin lymphoma. This chain links TRBV5-1 with TRBJ1-6; D is possibly TRBD1 (6 bases). CDR3 DNA: TGCGCCAGCAGCTTGGAGGGGGTCTCACCCCTCCACTTT. This gives the protein CASSLEGVSPLHF.